The 9 T cell receptor beta chains in this list originate from one sample, sequenced in a study of blood T cell repertoires in COVID-19. Clones were read by immunoSEQ multiplex PCR, and TCRdb kept only the in-frame ones, dropping some. The data show 200,000 to 250,000 clones, 80% to 95% seen once. The sample taken for sequencing was peripheral blood. These receptors were taken from a man in his 60s with COVID-19, enrolled during active disease.

This chain joins TRBV6-5 and TRBJ1-2, with unresolved D. The germline V gene has CDR1 MNHEY and CDR2 SVGAGI. This CDR3 contains 10 residues. V lost 4 bases, J lost 13 bases, and 10 bases lay in between. CDR3 region: CASSSLESTF. The CDR3 region has the DNA TGTGCCAGCAGTTCGCTGGAGAGCACCTTC.

The chain uses TRBV7-9 and TRBJ2-3; D is ambiguous. V shed 3 bases and J shed 1 base, with 5 bases lying between them. Germline loops: CDR1 SEHNR, CDR2 FQNEAQ (reference sequence). The CDR3 is 13 amino acids. CDR3 residues: CASSFTGTDTQYF. The CDR3 DNA reads TGTGCCAGCAGCTTTACGGGCACAGATACGCAGTATTTT. Full variable domain (outside the CDR3, taken from reference TRBV7-9 and TRBJ2-3): DTGVSQNPRHKITKRGQNVTFRCDPISEHNRLYWYRQTLGQGPEFLTYFQNEAQLEKSRLLSDRFSAERPKGSFSTLEIQRTEQGDSAMYLCASSFTGTDTQYFGPGTRLTVL.

The V call is TRBV3-1 (or the pseudogene TRBV3-2), the J call TRBJ1-2, with a tentative D call TRBD1 (6 bases). The V gene's germline CDR1 is LGHDT and CDR2 YNNKEL (reference sequence). Trimming removed 1 base at V and 11 bases at J, with 14 bases between. The CDR3 is made up of 13 amino acids. The CDR3 protein is CASSQGLRGSYTF. The CDR3 DNA is TGTGCCAGCAGCCAAGGCCTCAGGGGAAGTTACACCTTC.

V and J are TRBV24-1 and TRBJ2-3, with D maybe TRBD1 (6 bases). The CDR3 loop spans 14 amino acids. Trimming stripped 2 bases from V and 3 bases from J, with 8 bases between. Germline lookup yields CDR1 KGHDR and CDR2 SFDVKD. This CDR3 is CATSDSGQTDTQYF. CDR3 bases: TGTGCCACCAGTGATTCCGGACAGACAGATACGCAGTATTTT.

The chain joins TRBV5-5 to TRBJ1-3; 7 nucleotides match TRBD1. The trim removed 0 bases at V and 1 base at J, leaving 4 bases unmatched. This CDR3 is built from 16 residues. Looked up from germline, CDR1 is SGHKS and CDR2 is YYEKEE (reference sequence). This chain's CDR3 is CASSLDRTGSGNTIYF. Here the CDR3 DNA reads TGTGCCAGCAGCTTGGATCGGACAGGTTCTGGAAACACCATATATTTT.

The rearrangement joins TRBV6-1 to TRBJ1-5; D not certain. V was trimmed by 1 base and J by 3 bases, leaving 10 bases between them. Germline V gives CDR1 MNHNS, CDR2 SASEGT. The CDR3 spans 15 residues. CDR3 sequence reads: CASSEVTQVNQPQHF. The CDR3 DNA is TGTGCCAGCAGTGAAGTGACCCAGGTCAATCAGCCCCAGCATTTT.

The V and J genes are TRBV28 and TRBJ2-7; tentative D call: TRBD1 (7 bases). The CDR3 sequence is 13 residues long. V was pared by 9 bases and J by 6 bases, with 18 bases between. CDR1 and CDR2 from the germline V gene are MDHEN and SYDVKM. The CDR3 nucleotides are TGTGCCAGTACTGACAGGGAGGAAGGCGAGCAGTACTTC. It translates to CASTDREEGEQYF.

The chain has TRBV28 and TRBJ1-6, with TRBD1 as a possible D gene (6 bases). CDR1 MDHEN and CDR2 SYDVKM come from the germline V gene. CDR3 length equals 14 residues. V lost 8 bases, J lost 9 bases, and 17 bases lay in between. The CDR3 bases are TGTGCCAGCTCCTCGAGGGGGAGTACTTCACCCCTCCACTTT. This translates into CASSSRGSTSPLHF.

V usage is TRBV28 and J usage is TRBJ1-5; D is possibly TRBD1 (5 bases). Germline lookup yields CDR1 MDHEN and CDR2 SYDVKM. CDR3 size: 15 residues. Between the trimmed V and J ends, which lost 0 bases and 1 base, there was a span of 7 bases. CDR3 in amino acids: CASSLWGGSNQPQHF. The CDR3 coding sequence is TGTGCCAGCAGTTTATGGGGGGGGAGCAATCAGCCCCAGCATTTT.